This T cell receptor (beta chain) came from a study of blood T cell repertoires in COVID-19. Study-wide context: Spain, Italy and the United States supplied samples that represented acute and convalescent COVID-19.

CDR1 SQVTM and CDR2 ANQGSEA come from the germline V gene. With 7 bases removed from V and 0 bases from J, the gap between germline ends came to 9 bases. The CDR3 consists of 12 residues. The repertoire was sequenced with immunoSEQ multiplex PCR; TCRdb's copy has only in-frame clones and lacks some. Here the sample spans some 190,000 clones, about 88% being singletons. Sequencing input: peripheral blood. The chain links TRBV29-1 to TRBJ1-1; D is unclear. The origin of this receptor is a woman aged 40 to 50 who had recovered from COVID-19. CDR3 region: CSASNLNTEAFF. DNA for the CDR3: TGCAGCGCTTCGAACTTGAACACTGAAGCTTTCTTT.